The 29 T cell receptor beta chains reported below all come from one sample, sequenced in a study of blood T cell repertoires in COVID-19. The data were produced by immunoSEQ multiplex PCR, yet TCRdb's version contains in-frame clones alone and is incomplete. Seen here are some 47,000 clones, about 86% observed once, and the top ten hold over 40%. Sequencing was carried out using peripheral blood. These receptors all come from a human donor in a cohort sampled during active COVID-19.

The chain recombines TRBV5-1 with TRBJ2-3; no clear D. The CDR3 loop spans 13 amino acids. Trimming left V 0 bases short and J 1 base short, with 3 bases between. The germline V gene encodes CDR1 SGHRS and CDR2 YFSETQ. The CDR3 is CASSLGGTDTQYF. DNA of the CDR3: TGCGCCAGCAGCTTGGGAGGCACAGATACGCAGTATTTT.

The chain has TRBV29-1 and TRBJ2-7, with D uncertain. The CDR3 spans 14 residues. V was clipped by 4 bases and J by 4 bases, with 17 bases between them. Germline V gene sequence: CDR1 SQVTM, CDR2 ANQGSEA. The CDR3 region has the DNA TGCAGCGTTGTTGGTGTACGGTTTACGTACGAGCAGTACGTC. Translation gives CSVVGVRFTYEQYV.

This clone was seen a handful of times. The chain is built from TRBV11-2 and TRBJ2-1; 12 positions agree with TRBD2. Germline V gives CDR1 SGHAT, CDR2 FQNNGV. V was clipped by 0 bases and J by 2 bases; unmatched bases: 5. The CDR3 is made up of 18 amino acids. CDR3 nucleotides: TGTGCCAGCAGCTTAGATCTGACTAGCGGGGGCCCCTACAATGAGCAGTTCTTC. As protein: CASSLDLTSGGPYNEQFF.

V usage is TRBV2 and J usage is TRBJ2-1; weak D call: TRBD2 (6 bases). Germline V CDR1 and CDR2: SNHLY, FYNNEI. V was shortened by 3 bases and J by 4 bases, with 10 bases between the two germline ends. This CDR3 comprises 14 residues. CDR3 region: CASSDAAGYNEQFF. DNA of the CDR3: TGTGCCAGCAGTGATGCGGCGGGGTACAATGAGCAGTTCTTC.

Written as DNA, the CDR3 is TGTGCCAGCAGTCTGTCCCGTTCCAATGAGCAGTTCTTC. Translation gives CASSLSRSNEQFF. The rearrangement uses TRBV12-3 or TRBV12-4 and TRBJ2-1; D not certain. The length of the CDR3 is 13 residues. The V gene lost 5 bases and the J gene lost 6 bases, with 11 bases spanning the gap.

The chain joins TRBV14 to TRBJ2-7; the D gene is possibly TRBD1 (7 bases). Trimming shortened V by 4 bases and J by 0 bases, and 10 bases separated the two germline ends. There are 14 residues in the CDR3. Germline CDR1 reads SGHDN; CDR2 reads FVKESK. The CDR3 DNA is TGTGCCAGCAGCCGCGGGACAGTCTCCTACGAGCAGTACTTC. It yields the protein CASSRGTVSYEQYF.

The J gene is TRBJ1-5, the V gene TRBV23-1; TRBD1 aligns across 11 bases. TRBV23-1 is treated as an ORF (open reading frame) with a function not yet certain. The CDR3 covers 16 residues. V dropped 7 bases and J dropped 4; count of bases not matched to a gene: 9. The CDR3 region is CASTLRGTGGNQPQHF. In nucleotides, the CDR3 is TGCGCCAGCACTCTCAGAGGGACAGGGGGAAATCAGCCCCAGCATTTT.

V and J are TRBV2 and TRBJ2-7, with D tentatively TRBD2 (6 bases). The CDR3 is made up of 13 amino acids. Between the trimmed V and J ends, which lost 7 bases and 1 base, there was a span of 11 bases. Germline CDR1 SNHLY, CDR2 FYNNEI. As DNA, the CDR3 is TGTGCCAGCAAAGGAGGGGAGTCCTACGAGCAGTACTTC. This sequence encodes CASKGGESYEQYF.

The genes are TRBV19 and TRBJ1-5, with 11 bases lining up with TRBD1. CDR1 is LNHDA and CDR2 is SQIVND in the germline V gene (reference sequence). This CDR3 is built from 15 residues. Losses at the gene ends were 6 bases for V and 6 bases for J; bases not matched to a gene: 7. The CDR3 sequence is CASRDRGQAAQPQHF. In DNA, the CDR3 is TGTGCCAGTAGGGACAGGGGGCAGGCTGCTCAGCCCCAGCATTTT. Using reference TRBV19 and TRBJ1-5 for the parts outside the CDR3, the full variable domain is DGGITQSPKYLFRKEGQNVTLSCEQNLNHDAMYWYRQDPGQGLRLIYYSQIVNDFQKGDIAEGYSVSREKKESFPLTVTSAQKNPTAFYLCASRDRGQAAQPQHFGDGTRLSIL.

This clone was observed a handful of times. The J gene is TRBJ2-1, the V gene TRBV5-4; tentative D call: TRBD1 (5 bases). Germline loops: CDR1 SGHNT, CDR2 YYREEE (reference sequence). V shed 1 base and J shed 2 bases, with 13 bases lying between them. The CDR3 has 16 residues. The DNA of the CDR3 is TGTGCCAGCAGCTTGTGGGGCCTGTCGGCCTACAATGAGCAGTTCTTC. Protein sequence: CASSLWGLSAYNEQFF.

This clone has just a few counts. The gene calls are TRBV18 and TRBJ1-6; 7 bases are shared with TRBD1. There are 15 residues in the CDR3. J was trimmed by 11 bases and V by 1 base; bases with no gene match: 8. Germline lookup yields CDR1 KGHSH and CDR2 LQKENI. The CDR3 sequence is CASSPRQGNETPLHF. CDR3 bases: TGTGCCAGCTCACCACGACAGGGCAACGAGACACCCCTCCACTTT.

The CDR3 bases are TGTGCCAGCAGCTTGGACTACAGGGGGGATCAGCCCCAGCATTTT. Translating it yields CASSLDYRGDQPQHF. This sequence joins TRBV5-5 and TRBJ1-5; 8 bases map to TRBD1. Per the germline V gene, CDR1 is SGHKS and CDR2 is YYEKEE (reference sequence). The length of the CDR3 is 15 residues. Trimming removed 0 bases from V and 5 bases from J; junction bases left unmatched: 4.

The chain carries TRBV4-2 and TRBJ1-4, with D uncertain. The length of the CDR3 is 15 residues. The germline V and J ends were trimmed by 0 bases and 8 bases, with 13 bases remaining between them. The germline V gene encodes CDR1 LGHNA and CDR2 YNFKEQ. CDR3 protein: CASSQDHTPEEKLFF. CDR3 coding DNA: TGTGCCAGCAGCCAAGACCATACCCCTGAGGAAAAACTGTTTTTT.

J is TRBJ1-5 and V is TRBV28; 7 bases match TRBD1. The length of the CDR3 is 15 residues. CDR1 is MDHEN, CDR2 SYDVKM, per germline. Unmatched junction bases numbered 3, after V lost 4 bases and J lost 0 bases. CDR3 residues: CASSYNRGSNQPQHF. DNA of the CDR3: TGTGCCAGCAGTTACAACAGGGGTAGCAATCAGCCCCAGCATTTT.

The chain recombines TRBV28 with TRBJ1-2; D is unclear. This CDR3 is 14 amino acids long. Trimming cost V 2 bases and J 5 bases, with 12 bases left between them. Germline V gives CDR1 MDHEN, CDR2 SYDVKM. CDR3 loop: CASSLAPGSYGYTF. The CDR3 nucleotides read TGTGCCAGCAGTTTAGCGCCCGGTTCTTATGGCTACACCTTC.

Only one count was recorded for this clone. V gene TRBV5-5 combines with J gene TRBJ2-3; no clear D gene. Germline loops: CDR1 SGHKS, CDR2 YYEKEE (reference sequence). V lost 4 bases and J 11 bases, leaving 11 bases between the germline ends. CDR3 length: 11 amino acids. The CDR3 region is CASSPDFGQYF. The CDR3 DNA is TGTGCCAGCAGCCCAGACTTTGGGCAGTATTTT. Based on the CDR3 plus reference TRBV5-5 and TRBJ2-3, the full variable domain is DAGVTQSPTHLIKTRGQQVTLRCSPISGHKSVSWYQQVLGQGPQFIFQYYEKEERGRGNFPDRFSARQFPNYSSELNVNALLLGDSALYLCASSPDFGQYFGPGTRLTVL.

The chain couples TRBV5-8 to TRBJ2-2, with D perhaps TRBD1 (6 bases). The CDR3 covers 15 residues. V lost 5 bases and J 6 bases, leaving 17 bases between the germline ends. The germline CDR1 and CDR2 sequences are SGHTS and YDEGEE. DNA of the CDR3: TGTGCCAGCAGTTCTACTTTACAGGGCTCCGGGGAGCTGTTTTTT. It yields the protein CASSSTLQGSGELFF.

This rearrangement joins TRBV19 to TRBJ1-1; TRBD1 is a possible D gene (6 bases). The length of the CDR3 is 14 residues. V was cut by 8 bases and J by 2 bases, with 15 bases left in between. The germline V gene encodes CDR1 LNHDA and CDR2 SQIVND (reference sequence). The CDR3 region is CASGTQGGNTEAFF. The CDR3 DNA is TGTGCCAGTGGTACCCAAGGGGGAAACACTGAAGCTTTCTTT.

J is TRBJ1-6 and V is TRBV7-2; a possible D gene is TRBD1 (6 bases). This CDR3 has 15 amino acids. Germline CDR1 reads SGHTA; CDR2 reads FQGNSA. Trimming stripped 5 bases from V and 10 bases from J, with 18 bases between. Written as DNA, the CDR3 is TGTGCCAGCAGCCCCCGTGTAGGGAGGGGGTCACCCCTCCACTTT. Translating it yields CASSPRVGRGSPLHF.

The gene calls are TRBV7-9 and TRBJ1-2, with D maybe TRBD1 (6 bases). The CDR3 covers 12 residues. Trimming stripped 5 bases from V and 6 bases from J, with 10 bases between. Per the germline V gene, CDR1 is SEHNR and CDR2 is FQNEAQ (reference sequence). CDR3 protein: CASSRQDDGYTF. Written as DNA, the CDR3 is TGTGCCAGCAGCCGACAGGATGATGGCTACACCTTC.

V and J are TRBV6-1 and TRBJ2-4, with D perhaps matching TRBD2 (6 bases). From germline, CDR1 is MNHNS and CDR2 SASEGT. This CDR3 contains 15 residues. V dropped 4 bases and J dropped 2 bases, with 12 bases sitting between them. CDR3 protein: CASSGAGGTKNIQYF. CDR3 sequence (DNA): TGTGCCAGCAGTGGAGCCGGGGGAACCAAAAACATTCAGTACTTC.

CDR3 coding DNA: TGTGCCAGCAGTTACATTGTAACAGACAGGATTAACTATGGCTACACCTTC. Protein: CASSYIVTDRINYGYTF. The J gene is TRBJ1-2, the V gene TRBV6-2 or TRBV6-3, with D perhaps TRBD1 (6 bases). Per germline, CDR1 MNHEY and CDR2 SVGEGT. The CDR3 sequence is 17 residues long. Trimming took off 2 bases at V and 1 base at J, with 17 bases between the two ends.

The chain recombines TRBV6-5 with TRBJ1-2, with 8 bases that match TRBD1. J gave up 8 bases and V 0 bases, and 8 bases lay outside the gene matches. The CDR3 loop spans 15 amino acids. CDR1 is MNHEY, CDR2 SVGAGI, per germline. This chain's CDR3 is CASSYSPRTGTGYTF. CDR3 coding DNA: TGTGCCAGCAGTTACTCGCCACGGACAGGGACCGGCTACACCTTC.

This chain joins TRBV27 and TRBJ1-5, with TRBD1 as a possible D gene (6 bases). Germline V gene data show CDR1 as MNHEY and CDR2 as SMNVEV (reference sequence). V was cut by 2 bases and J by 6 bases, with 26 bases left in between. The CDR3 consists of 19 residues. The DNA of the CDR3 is TGTGCCAGCAGTTTAATCGGCAGGGGTTCAGACGGCTTTGGTCAGCCCCAGCATTTT. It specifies CASSLIGRGSDGFGQPQHF.

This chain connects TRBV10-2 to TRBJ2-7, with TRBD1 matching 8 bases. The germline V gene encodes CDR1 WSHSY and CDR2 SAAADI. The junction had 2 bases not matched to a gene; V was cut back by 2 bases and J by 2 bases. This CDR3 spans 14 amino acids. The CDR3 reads CASSETQGAYEQYV. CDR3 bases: TGCGCCAGCAGTGAGACACAGGGGGCCTACGAGCAGTACGTC.

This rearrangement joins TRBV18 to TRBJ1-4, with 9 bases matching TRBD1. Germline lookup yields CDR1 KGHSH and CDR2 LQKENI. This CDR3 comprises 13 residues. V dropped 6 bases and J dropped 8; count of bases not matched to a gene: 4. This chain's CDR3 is CASSRGQGEKLFF. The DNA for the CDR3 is TGTGCCAGCTCTCGGGGACAGGGAGAAAAACTGTTTTTT.

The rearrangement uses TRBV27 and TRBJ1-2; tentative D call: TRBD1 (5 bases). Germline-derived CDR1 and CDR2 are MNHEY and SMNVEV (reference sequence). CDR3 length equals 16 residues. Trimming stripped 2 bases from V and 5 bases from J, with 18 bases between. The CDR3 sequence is CASSLRQPRGLYGYTF. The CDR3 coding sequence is TGTGCCAGCAGTTTACGGCAGCCCCGGGGGTTATATGGCTACACCTTC.

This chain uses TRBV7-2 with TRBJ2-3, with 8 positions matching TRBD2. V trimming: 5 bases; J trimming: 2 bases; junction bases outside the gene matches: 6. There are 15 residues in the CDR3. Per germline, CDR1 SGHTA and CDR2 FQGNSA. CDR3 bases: TGTGCCAGCAGCAGCCCGGGGGGGCTCACAGATACGCAGTATTTT. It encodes CASSSPGGLTDTQYF.

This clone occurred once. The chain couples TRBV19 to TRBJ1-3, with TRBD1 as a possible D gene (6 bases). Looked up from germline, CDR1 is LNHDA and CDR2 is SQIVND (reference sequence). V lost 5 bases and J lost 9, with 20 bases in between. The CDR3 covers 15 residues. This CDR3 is CASSFAYEPTGTIYF. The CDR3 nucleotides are TGTGCCAGTAGTTTTGCATATGAGCCGACAGGCACCATATATTTT.